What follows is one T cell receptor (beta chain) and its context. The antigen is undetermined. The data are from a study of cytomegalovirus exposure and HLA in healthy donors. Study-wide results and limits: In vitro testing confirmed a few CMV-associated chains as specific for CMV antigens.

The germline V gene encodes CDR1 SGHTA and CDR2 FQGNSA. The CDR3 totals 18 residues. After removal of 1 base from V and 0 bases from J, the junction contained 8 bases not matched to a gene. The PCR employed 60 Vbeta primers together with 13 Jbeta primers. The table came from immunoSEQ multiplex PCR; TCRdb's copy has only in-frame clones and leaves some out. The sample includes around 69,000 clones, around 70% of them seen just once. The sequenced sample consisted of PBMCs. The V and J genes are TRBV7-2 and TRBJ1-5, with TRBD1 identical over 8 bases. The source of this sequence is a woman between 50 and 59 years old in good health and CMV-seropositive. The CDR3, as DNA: TGTGCCAGCAGCTTAGGAGACAGGGGACTTTATAGCAATCAGCCCCAGCATTTT. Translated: CASSLGDRGLYSNQPQHF.